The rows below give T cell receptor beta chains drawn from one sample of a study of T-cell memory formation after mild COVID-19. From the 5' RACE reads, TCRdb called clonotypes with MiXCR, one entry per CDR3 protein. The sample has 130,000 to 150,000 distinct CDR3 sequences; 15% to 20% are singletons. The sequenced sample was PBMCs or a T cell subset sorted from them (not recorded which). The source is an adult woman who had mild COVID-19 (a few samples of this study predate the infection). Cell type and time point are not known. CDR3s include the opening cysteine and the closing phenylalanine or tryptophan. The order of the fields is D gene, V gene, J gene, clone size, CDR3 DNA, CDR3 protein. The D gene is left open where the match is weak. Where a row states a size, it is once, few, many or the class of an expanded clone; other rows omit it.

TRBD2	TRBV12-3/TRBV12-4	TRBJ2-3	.	TGTGCCAGCAGTTGGACTAGCGGATTCACAGATACGCAGTATTTT	CASSWTSGFTDTQYF
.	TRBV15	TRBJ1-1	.	TGTGCCACCAGCAGTAGCCCGACCATGAACACTGAAGCTTTCTTT	CATSSSPTMNTEAFF
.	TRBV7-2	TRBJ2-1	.	TGTGCCAGCAGCTTAACGGCCTTGAGGGATGAGCAGTTCTTC	CASSLTALRDEQFF
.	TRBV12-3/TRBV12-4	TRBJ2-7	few	TGTGCCAGCAGTTGGCGGGACACTCTGAGTAGTCAGCAGTACTTC	CASSWRDTLSSQQYF
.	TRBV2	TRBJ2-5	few	TGTGCCAGCAGTGTTTCCGCCGTTAGGGTCCAGTACTTC	CASSVSAVRVQYF
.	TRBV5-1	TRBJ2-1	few	TGCGCCAGCAGCTTGGACAGGGGCGGGGGTGAGCAGTTCTTC	CASSLDRGGGEQFF
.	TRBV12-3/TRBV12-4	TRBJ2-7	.	TGTGCCAGCAGTTTAACGAAACTGACAGGTCCCACCTACGAGCAGTACTTC	CASSLTKLTGPTYEQYF
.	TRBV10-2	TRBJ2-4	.	TGCGCCAGCATAGACGAACCCCGAAACTTTCAGTACTTC	CASIDEPRNFQYF
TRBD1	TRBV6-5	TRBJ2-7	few	TGTGCCAGCAGACTGGGACAGGGGAGATACGAGCAGTACTTC	CASRLGQGRYEQYF
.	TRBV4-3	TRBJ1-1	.	TGCGCCAGCAGCCGGGGACGGATGAACACTGAAGCTTTCTTT	CASSRGRMNTEAFF
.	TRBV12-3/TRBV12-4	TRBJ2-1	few	TGTGCCAGCAGTCTACAGAGGGCGGTCAATGAGCAGTTCTTC	CASSLQRAVNEQFF
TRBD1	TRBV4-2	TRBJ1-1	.	TGTGCCAGCAGCCAAGATCTCAGGGGGCCTGACGGGACTGAAGCTTTCTTT	CASSQDLRGPDGTEAFF
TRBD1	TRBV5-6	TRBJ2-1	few	TGTGCCAGCAGCTTGGTCGACAGGGGGGAGAATGAGCAGTTCTTC	CASSLVDRGENEQFF
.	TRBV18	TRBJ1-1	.	TGTGCCAGCTCACCAAAACAGGGTTCGGGCACTGAAGCTTTCTTT	CASSPKQGSGTEAFF
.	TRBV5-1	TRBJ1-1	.	TGCGCCAGCAGCTTGGTGGTGGGGAAGAACACTGAAGCTTTCTTT	CASSLVVGKNTEAFF
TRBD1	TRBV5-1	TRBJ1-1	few	TGCGCCAGCAGCTTTGAATGGACAGGGGGCGAAAACACTGAAGCTTTCTTT	CASSFEWTGGENTEAFF
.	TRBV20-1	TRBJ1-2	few	TGCAGTGCTAGAGATCTGGTGGGCGCGGTCGGCTACACCTTC	CSARDLVGAVGYTF
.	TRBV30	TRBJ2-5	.	TGTGCCTGGAGTAGAGACATAACGGAGACCCAGTACTTC	CAWSRDITETQYF
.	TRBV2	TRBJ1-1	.	TGTGCCAGCAGGGCCGGGACCCAAGCTTTCTTT	CASRAGTQAFF
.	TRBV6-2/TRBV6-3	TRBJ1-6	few	TGTGCCAGCAGTTACGCCGGCGGACGAAATTCACCCCTCCACTTT	CASSYAGGRNSPLHF
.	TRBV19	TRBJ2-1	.	TGTGCCAGTAGTATTCGGGCCGAGCAGTTCTTC	CASSIRAEQFF
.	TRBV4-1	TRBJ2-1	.	TGCGCCAGCAGCCAAGATAACCCAGAGCTCTCCTACAATGAGCAGTTCTTC	CASSQDNPELSYNEQFF
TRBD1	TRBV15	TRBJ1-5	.	TGTGCCACCAGCAGAGACCAGGGGGCAGGCAATCAGCCCCAGCATTTT	CATSRDQGAGNQPQHF
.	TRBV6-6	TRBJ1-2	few	TGTGCCAGCAGTTCCCCGGGCTGGGCAGGCGGCGGCTACACCTTC	CASSSPGWAGGGYTF
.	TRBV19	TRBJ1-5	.	TGTGCCAGTACTGATGTGGTTAGCAATCAGCCCCAGCATTTT	CASTDVVSNQPQHF
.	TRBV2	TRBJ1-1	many	TGTGCCAGCAGTGAAGCGCCGGGGACGAACACTGAAGCTTTCTTT	CASSEAPGTNTEAFF
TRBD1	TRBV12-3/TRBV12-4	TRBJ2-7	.	TGTGCCAGCAGTTTAGGGGGGGACAGGGCCCGTCGGCAGTACTTC	CASSLGGDRARRQYF
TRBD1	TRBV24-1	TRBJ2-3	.	TGTGCCACCAGTGAACCGACAGGGCCAGATACGCAGTATTTT	CATSEPTGPDTQYF
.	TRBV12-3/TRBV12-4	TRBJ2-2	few	TGTGCCAGCAAAGCAGGGACATTAGGCGGGGAGCTGTTTTTT	CASKAGTLGGELFF
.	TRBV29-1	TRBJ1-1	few	TGCAGCGTTGAACCGCGACAGTTTAATGAAGCTTTCTTT	CSVEPRQFNEAFF
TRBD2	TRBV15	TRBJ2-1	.	TGTGCCACCAGCAGTGGCGCGGGAGGGATCTCCTACAATGAGCAGTTCTTC	CATSSGAGGISYNEQFF
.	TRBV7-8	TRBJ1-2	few	TGTGCCAGCAGCTTAGCTGACCTCCACTATGGCTACACCTTC	CASSLADLHYGYTF
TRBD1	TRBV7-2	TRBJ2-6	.	TGTGCCAGCAGCAGTCCGGGACAGCACTCTGGGGCCAACGTCCTGACTTTC	CASSSPGQHSGANVLTF
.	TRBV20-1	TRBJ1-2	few	TGCAGTGCCGGCCCCGACAGTCCGTCTGGCTACACCTTC	CSAGPDSPSGYTF
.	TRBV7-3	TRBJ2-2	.	TGTGCCAGCAGCTTAACCCCAGAGGTCGGGGAGCTGTTTTTT	CASSLTPEVGELFF
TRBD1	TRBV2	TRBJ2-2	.	TGTGCCATTAAAAAGGGGGCGCCCCGATCCGGGGAGCTGTTTTTT	CAIKKGAPRSGELFF
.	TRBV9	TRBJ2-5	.	TGTGCCAGCAGCGTAGCGAGGGAACAAGAGACCCAGTACTTC	CASSVAREQETQYF
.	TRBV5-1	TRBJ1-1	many	TGCGCCAGCAGCCCTATGGTCAGGGAGAACACTGAAGCTTTCTTT	CASSPMVRENTEAFF
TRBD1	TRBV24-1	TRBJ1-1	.	TGTGCCACCAGCACAGGGGGGTCTACTGAAGCTTTCTTT	CATSTGGSTEAFF
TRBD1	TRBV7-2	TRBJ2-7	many	TGTGCCAGCAGCCGGGACAGGGGACCCTACGAGCAGTACTTC	CASSRDRGPYEQYF
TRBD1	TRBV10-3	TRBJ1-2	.	TGTGCCATCAGGACAGGGGGACCTATCGGGGGCTACACCTTC	CAIRTGGPIGGYTF
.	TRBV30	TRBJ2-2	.	TGTGCCTGGAGTGTGGCAGTTCCTAGGCGATTAGTCACCGGGGAGCTGTTTTTT	CAWSVAVPRRLVTGELFF